The next 32 T cell receptor beta chains were all read from a single sample in a study of sequential checkpoint blockade in melanoma. TCRdb's table, derived via immunoSEQ multiplex PCR, lists solely in-frame clones and lacks some. This sample has about 17,000 clones, with 72% found just once. Documented treatment: randomized to nivolumab then ipilimumab (arm A) or the reverse (arm B). This sample comprised CD8+ T cells sorted from blood (inferred from file names), obtained from a patient given nivolumab and ipilimumab in sequence. These TCRs come from a human donor with melanoma.

Concerning this clone itself: The same CDR3 also results from other DNA sequences found in this sample. The V call is TRBV9, the J call TRBJ2-7; 13 nucleotides agree with TRBD2. The CDR3 is 16 amino acids. Looked up from germline, CDR1 is SGDLS and CDR2 is YYNGEE. V gave up 3 bases and J gave up 4 bases; unmatched junction bases: 7. The CDR3 protein is CASSAGLAGVGYEQYF. The CDR3 nucleotides read TGTGCCAGCAGCGCCGGACTAGCGGGAGTGGGGTACGAGCAGTACTTC.

This clone was detected a few times. The rearrangement uses TRBV4-1 and TRBJ2-3; 8 bases agree with TRBD2. The CDR3 extends over 15 amino acids. Germline values: CDR1 MGHRA, CDR2 YSYEKL. Losses at the gene ends were 0 bases for V and 1 base for J; bases not matched to a gene: 0. CDR3 sequence reads: CASSQELAGTDTQYF. The CDR3 region has the DNA TGCGCCAGCAGCCAAGAACTAGCGGGCACAGATACGCAGTATTTT.

The genes are TRBV9 and TRBJ1-2, with D perhaps TRBD1 (6 bases). The CDR3 has 14 residues. Germline CDR1 and CDR2: SGDLS and YYNGEE. V was pared by 0 bases and J by 6 bases, with 12 bases between. CDR3 DNA: TGTGCCAGCAGCGTAGTCGGTGCAGGGGATGGCTACACCTTC. Protein sequence: CASSVVGAGDGYTF.

This clone has a single count. CDR3 nucleotides: TGCGCCAGCAGCCCGGACAGGAGCTATGGCTACACCTTC. Its translation is CASSPDRSYGYTF. The gene calls are TRBV4-1 and TRBJ1-2; 7 nucleotides line up with TRBD1. CDR1 MGHRA and CDR2 YSYEKL come from the germline V gene. The CDR3 spans 13 residues. J lost 4 bases, V lost 4 bases, and 3 bases had no gene match.

The chain has TRBV11-2 and TRBJ2-7; possible D gene TRBD2, 6 bases. Between the trimmed V and J ends, which lost 0 bases and 4 bases, there was a span of 7 bases. CDR3 size: 13 residues. CDR1 is SGHAT and CDR2 is FQNNGV in the germline V gene. DNA of the CDR3: TGTGCCAGCAGCTTAGAGAGCGGGTACGAGCAGTACTTC. This gives the protein CASSLESGYEQYF.

Concerning this clone: It is likely a read error: a sequence one base away is far more abundant. The chain carries TRBV6-5 and TRBJ1-2; no clear D. Between the trimmed V and J ends, which lost 7 bases and 5 bases, there was a span of 20 bases. Germline V gene sequence: CDR1 MNHEY, CDR2 SVGAGI. The CDR3 contains 15 residues. This CDR3 reads CASTTSVEGLYGYTF. CDR3 coding DNA: TGTGCCAGCACCACATCCGTGGAAGGACTATATGGCTACACCTTC.

V is TRBV5-5 and J is TRBJ1-2; 7 bases line up with TRBD1. With 0 bases clipped from V and 4 bases from J, the junction kept 6 bases outside the gene matches. The length of the CDR3 is 15 residues. Germline V CDR1 and CDR2: SGHKS, YYEKEE (reference sequence). CDR3 residues: CASSLAYRGIYGYTF. The CDR3 DNA follows: TGTGCCAGCAGCTTGGCCTACAGGGGCATCTATGGCTACACCTTC.

This chain uses TRBV27 with TRBJ1-2; D is possibly TRBD1 (6 bases). The V gene lost 5 bases and the J gene lost 6 bases, with 13 bases spanning the gap. This CDR3 contains 13 residues. Germline V gene data show CDR1 as MNHEY and CDR2 as SMNVEV (reference sequence). CDR3 in amino acids: CASSARTVDGYTF. CDR3 sequence (DNA): TGTGCCAGCAGTGCCCGGACAGTTGATGGCTACACCTTC.

The rearrangement uses TRBV27 and TRBJ1-1; 8 bases agree with TRBD1. V shed 2 bases, J shed 8 bases, and the junction held 10 bases outside the gene matches. The CDR3 has 15 residues. Germline loops: CDR1 MNHEY, CDR2 SMNVEV (reference sequence). Written as DNA, the CDR3 is TGTGCCAGCAGTTTAAGCCGACAGGGGCCAAAGGAAGCTTTCTTT. Protein: CASSLSRQGPKEAFF.

Details on this clone: The sample contains more than one DNA sequence encoding this CDR3. The V and J genes are TRBV9 and TRBJ1-1; the D is unclear. CDR3 length equals 13 residues. Trimming left V 0 bases short and J 4 bases short, with 7 bases between. The V gene's germline CDR1 is SGDLS and CDR2 YYNGEE. CDR3 coding DNA: TGTGCCAGCAGCGTAGGGCGAGGCACTGAAGCTTTCTTT. This gives the protein CASSVGRGTEAFF.

The chain combines TRBV6-5 with TRBJ1-1; no definite D call. The ends were cut back, 7 bases at V and 3 bases at J, with 12 bases in the middle. The CDR3 covers 13 residues. Looked up from germline, CDR1 is MNHEY and CDR2 is SVGAGI. The CDR3 sequence is CASILGGDTEAFF. CDR3 nucleotide sequence: TGTGCCAGCATCTTAGGCGGGGACACTGAAGCTTTCTTT.

V and J are TRBV6-1 and TRBJ1-4; TRBD1 matches at 9 bases. The CDR3 runs 15 residues. V lost 3 bases and J lost 17; bases outside the gene matches: 16. The V gene's germline CDR1 is MNHNS and CDR2 SASEGT. Here the CDR3 DNA reads TGTGCCAGCAGTGAGGCCGGGACAGGGAGGGCCGCTGGATTTTTT. Its translation: CASSEAGTGRAAGFF.

The rearrangement links TRBV2 to TRBJ2-7; TRBD1 matches 9 bases. Losses at the gene ends were 0 bases for V and 5 bases for J; bases not matched to a gene: 11. The CDR3 length is 17 residues. Germline assignment: CDR1 SNHLY and CDR2 FYNNEI. This chain's CDR3 is CASSEALPGTGSHEQYF. The CDR3 DNA reads TGTGCCAGCAGTGAAGCCCTTCCCGGGACAGGGTCCCACGAGCAGTACTTC.

The J gene is TRBJ1-6, the V gene TRBV11-3, with D uncertain. V lost 3 bases to trimming and J lost 7 bases, with 13 bases between them. Germline V gene sequence: CDR1 SGHNT, CDR2 YENEEA. The CDR3 contains 15 residues. CDR3 loop: CASSFLERRNSPLHF. The CDR3 coding sequence is TGTGCCAGCAGCTTTCTGGAGCGACGAAATTCACCCCTCCACTTT.

The genes are TRBV7-9 and TRBJ1-1, with D unclear. CDR1 and CDR2 from the germline V gene are SEHNR and FQNEAQ (reference sequence). Deletions cut 7 bases from V and 4 bases from J, with 10 bases between. This CDR3 spans 12 amino acids. CDR3 loop: CASKNSVTEAFF. Written as DNA, the CDR3 is TGTGCCAGCAAGAACAGTGTCACTGAAGCTTTCTTT. Variable domain in full (rest from reference TRBV7-9 and TRBJ1-1): DTGVSQNPRHKITKRGQNVTFRCDPISEHNRLYWYRQTLGQGPEFLTYFQNEAQLEKSRLLSDRFSAERPKGSFSTLEIQRTEQGDSAMYLCASKNSVTEAFFGQGTRLTVV.

This clone has a single count. This chain uses TRBV7-8 with TRBJ2-7; 9 nucleotides agree with TRBD1. The CDR3 loop spans 15 amino acids. The germline V gene encodes CDR1 SGHVS and CDR2 FQNEAQ. J gave up 0 bases and V 5 bases, and 5 bases lay outside the gene matches. The CDR3 spells CASSPGTGPSYEQYF. The CDR3 nucleotides are TGTGCCAGCAGCCCCGGGACAGGGCCCTCCTACGAGCAGTACTTC.

In the case of this clone: The sample contains more than one DNA sequence encoding this CDR3. The chain recombines TRBV5-1 with TRBJ1-1; a weak D match, TRBD1 (5 bases). In germline, CDR1 is SGHRS, CDR2 YFSETQ. Trimming took 3 bases from V and 2 from J, leaving 11 bases between them. CDR3 length equals 14 residues. The CDR3, as DNA: TGCGCCAGCAGCTGGAGGGACTTTAACACTGAAGCTTTCTTT. Protein product: CASSWRDFNTEAFF.

The CDR3 is CASRERGVGSSYEQYF. The CDR3 coding sequence is TGTGCCAGCAGGGAACGTGGCGTCGGGTCCTCCTACGAGCAGTACTTC. The chain uses TRBV27 and TRBJ2-7; D ambiguous. V lost 6 bases and J 0 bases, leaving 18 bases between the germline ends. This CDR3 spans 16 amino acids. Looked up from germline, CDR1 is MNHEY and CDR2 is SMNVEV (reference sequence).

This clone was counted between two and nine times. This rearrangement joins TRBV7-2 to TRBJ2-7; 12 bases agree with TRBD1. J gave up 4 bases and V 3 bases, and 7 bases lay outside the gene matches. The CDR3 sequence is 16 residues long. CDR1 is SGHTA and CDR2 is FQGNSA in the germline V gene. The CDR3 is CASSFSRDRGLYEQYF. In DNA, the CDR3 is TGTGCCAGCAGCTTCTCCCGGGACAGGGGGCTATACGAGCAGTACTTC.

This clone was found a few times. The V call is TRBV9, the J call TRBJ1-2; no clear D gene. Germline V gives CDR1 SGDLS, CDR2 YYNGEE. The CDR3 length is 14 residues. V was trimmed by 3 bases and J by 4 bases, leaving 13 bases between them. As DNA, the CDR3 is TGTGCCAGCAGCGGAATCGGGATCCCCTATGGCTACACCTTC. Translated, it gives CASSGIGIPYGYTF.

The chain links TRBV13 to TRBJ1-2; TRBD1 agrees at 7 bases. Germline V gene sequence: CDR1 PRHDT, CDR2 FYEKMQ (reference sequence). Trimming removed 4 bases from V and 4 bases from J; junction bases left unmatched: 18. The CDR3 runs to 18 residues. CDR3 coding DNA: TGTGCCAGCAGCTCCAATATGCTAGGGACAGCGGACCCCTATGGCTACACCTTC. Encoded protein: CASSSNMLGTADPYGYTF.

The rearrangement joins TRBV4-2 to TRBJ2-1; the match to TRBD2 covers 8 bases. The CDR3 is made up of 18 amino acids. Germline V gene sequence: CDR1 LGHNA, CDR2 YNFKEQ. With 0 bases clipped from V and 2 bases from J, the junction kept 9 bases outside the gene matches. Here the CDR3 reads CASSQDWLAGFPYNEQFF. CDR3 DNA: TGTGCCAGCAGCCAAGATTGGCTAGCGGGTTTTCCCTACAATGAGCAGTTCTTC.

The rearrangement uses TRBV5-6 and TRBJ1-1; D is possibly TRBD1 (5 bases). This CDR3 contains 13 residues. Germline-derived CDR1 and CDR2 are SGHDT and YYEEEE. V lost 3 bases and J lost 7, with 13 bases in between. The DNA for the CDR3 is TGTGCCAGCAGCTCGGGGTGGGGGGATGAAGCTTTCTTT. Residues: CASSSGWGDEAFF.

This clone was recorded a few times. The chain joins TRBV15 to TRBJ1-2; possible D gene TRBD1, 6 bases. CDR3 length equals 14 residues. V lost 5 bases and J 4 bases, leaving 14 bases between the germline ends. The germline CDR1 and CDR2 sequences are LNHNV and YYDKDF (reference sequence). The CDR3 DNA reads as TGTGCCACCAGCGCCCGACAGGCCCCCTATGGCTACACCTTC. The encoded protein is CATSARQAPYGYTF.

The chain links TRBV7-9 to TRBJ2-7; tentatively, D is TRBD1 (6 bases). V was pared by 3 bases and J by 0 bases, with 9 bases between. Per germline, CDR1 SEHNR and CDR2 FQNEAQ (reference sequence). This CDR3 comprises 14 residues. CDR3 nucleotides: TGTGCCAGCAGCTTTATGGACAGCTCCTACGAGCAGTACTTC. As protein: CASSFMDSSYEQYF.

The chain employs TRBV7-9 and TRBJ2-7; D gene uncertain. The germline gives CDR1 SEHNR, CDR2 FQNEAQ (reference sequence). Trimming removed 5 bases from V and 4 bases from J, with 15 bases in between. The CDR3 is 14 residues long. The CDR3 sequence: CASSAHSQVYEQYF. The CDR3 nucleotides are TGTGCCAGCAGCGCGCACTCGCAGGTATACGAGCAGTACTTC.

The rearrangement uses TRBV12-5 and TRBJ1-2; 9 bases map to TRBD1. The CDR3 runs to 16 residues. J lost 4 bases, V lost 1 base, and 7 bases had no gene match. CDR1 is LGHNT and CDR2 is FRNRAP in the germline V gene. DNA of the CDR3: TGTGCTAGTGGTTTGGAAGACAGGGGGAAAGCCTATGGCTACACCTTC. Translating gives CASGLEDRGKAYGYTF.

This clone was observed a handful of times. The chain links TRBV25-1 to TRBJ1-2; D not resolved. The CDR3 spans 12 residues. The V gene's germline CDR1 is MGHDK and CDR2 SYGVNS. V was cut by 8 bases and J by 8 bases, with 15 bases left in between. DNA for the CDR3: TGTGCCAGCGGGGAGACCCGTGGAGGCTACACCTTC. This encodes CASGETRGGYTF.

This chain links TRBV7-8 with TRBJ2-7; the D gene is possibly TRBD1 (5 bases). Trimming removed 1 base at V and 4 bases at J, with 8 bases between. CDR1 is SGHVS and CDR2 is FQNEAQ in the germline V gene. The CDR3 covers 13 residues. The CDR3 loop is CASSLGTQYEQYF. CDR3 sequence (DNA): TGTGCCAGCAGCTTAGGGACACAGTACGAGCAGTACTTC.

V and J are TRBV11-3 and TRBJ2-1; tentatively, D is TRBD2 (6 bases). The CDR3 contains 14 residues. Germline CDR1 SGHNT, CDR2 YENEEA. V was cut by 3 bases and J by 5 bases, with 11 bases left in between. The CDR3 spells CASSLGTGDNEQFF. The CDR3 nucleotides are TGTGCCAGCAGCTTGGGGACTGGTGACAATGAGCAGTTCTTC.

This clone was seen only once. The chain employs TRBV27 and TRBJ2-7; 8 bases are a match to TRBD1. After removal of 3 bases from V and 0 bases from J, the junction contained 13 bases not matched to a gene. CDR3 length: 18 residues. Germline V gene lookup returns CDR1 MNHEY and CDR2 SMNVEV (reference sequence). As DNA, the CDR3 is TGTGCCAGCAGTTTTACCCTATCCTCAGGGGGCTTCTCCTACGAGCAGTACTTC. Amino acid sequence: CASSFTLSSGGFSYEQYF.

The chain uses TRBV28 and TRBJ1-4; possible D gene TRBD1, 5 bases. Between the trimmed V and J ends, which lost 5 bases and 2 bases, there was a span of 12 bases. Per germline, CDR1 MDHEN and CDR2 SYDVKM. CDR3 length: 15 residues. The CDR3 reads CASSHYRRTNEKLFF. CDR3 DNA: TGTGCCAGCAGTCATTACAGGCGTACTAATGAAAAACTGTTTTTT.